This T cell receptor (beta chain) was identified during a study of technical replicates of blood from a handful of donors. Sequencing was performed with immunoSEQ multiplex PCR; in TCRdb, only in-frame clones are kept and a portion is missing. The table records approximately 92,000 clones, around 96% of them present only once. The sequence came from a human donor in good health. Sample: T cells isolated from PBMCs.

This chain's CDR3 is CASSSDSRVNTEAFF. In DNA, the CDR3 is TGCGCCAGCAGCTCGGACAGCAGAGTGAACACTGAAGCTTTCTTT. This chain joins TRBV5-1 and TRBJ1-1, with TRBD1 as a possible D gene (6 bases). Between the trimmed V and J ends, which lost 3 bases and 0 bases, there was a span of 12 bases. Germline loops: CDR1 SGHRS, CDR2 YFSETQ. The CDR3 consists of 15 residues.